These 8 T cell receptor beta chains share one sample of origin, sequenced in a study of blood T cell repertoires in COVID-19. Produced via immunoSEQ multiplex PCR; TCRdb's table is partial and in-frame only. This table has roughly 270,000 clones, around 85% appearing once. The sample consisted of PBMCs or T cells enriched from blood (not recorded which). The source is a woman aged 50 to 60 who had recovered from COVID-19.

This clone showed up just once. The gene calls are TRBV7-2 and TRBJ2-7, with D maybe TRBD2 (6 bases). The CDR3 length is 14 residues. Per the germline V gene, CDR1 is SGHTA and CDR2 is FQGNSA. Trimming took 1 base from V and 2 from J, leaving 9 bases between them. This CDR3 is CASSLDGGPYEQYF. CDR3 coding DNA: TGTGCCAGCAGCTTAGACGGGGGACCCTACGAGCAGTACTTC.

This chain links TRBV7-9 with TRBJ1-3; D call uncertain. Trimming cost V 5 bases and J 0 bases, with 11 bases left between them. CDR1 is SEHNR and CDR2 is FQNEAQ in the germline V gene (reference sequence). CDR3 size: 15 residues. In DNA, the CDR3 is TGTGCCAGCAGCGCACAACAAAGCTCTGGAAACACCATATATTTT. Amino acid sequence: CASSAQQSSGNTIYF.

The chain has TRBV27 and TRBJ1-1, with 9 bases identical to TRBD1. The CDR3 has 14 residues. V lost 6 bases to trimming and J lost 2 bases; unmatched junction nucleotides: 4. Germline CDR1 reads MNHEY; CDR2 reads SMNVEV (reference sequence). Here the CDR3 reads CASRGQGLNTEAFF. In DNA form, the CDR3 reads TGTGCCAGCAGGGGACAGGGCTTAAACACTGAAGCTTTCTTT.

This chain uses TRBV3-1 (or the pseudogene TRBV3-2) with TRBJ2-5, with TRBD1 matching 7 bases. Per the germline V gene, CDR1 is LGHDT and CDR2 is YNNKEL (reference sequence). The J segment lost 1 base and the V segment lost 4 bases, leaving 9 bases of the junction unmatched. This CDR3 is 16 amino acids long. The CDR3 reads CASSLPYGQAQETQYF. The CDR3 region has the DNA TGTGCCAGCAGCCTACCGTACGGACAGGCCCAAGAGACCCAGTACTTC.

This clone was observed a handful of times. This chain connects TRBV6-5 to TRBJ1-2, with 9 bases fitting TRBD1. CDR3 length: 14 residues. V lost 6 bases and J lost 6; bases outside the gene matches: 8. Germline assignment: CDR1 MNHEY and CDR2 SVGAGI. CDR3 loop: CASSRDREINGYTF. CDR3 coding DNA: TGTGCCAGCAGCCGGGACAGGGAAATTAATGGCTACACCTTC.

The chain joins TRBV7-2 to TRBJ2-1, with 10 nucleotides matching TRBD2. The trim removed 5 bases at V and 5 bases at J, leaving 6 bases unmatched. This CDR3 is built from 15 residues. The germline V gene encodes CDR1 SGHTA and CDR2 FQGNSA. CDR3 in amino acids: CASSATSGANNEQFF. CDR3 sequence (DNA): TGTGCCAGCAGCGCAACTAGCGGGGCCAACAATGAGCAGTTCTTC. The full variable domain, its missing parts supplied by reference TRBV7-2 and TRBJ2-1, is GAGVSQSPSNKVTEKGKDVELRCDPISGHTALYWYRQSLGQGLEFLIYFQGNSAPDKSGLPSDRFSAERTGGSVSTLTIQRTQQEDSAVYLCASSATSGANNEQFFGPGTRLTVL.

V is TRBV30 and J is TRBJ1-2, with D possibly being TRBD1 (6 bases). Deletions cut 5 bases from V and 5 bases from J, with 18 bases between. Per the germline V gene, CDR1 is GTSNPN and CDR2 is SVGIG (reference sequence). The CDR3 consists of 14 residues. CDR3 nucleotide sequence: TGTGCCTGGGAGAGGGGGGGGCTACGGTATGGCTACACCTTC. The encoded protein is CAWERGGLRYGYTF.

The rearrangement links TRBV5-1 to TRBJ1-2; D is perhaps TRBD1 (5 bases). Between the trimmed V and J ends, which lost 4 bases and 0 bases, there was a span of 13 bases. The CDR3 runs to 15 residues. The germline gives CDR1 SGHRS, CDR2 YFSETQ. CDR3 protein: CASSPRAQTNYGYTF. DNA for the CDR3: TGCGCCAGCAGCCCCAGGGCCCAGACTAACTATGGCTACACCTTC.